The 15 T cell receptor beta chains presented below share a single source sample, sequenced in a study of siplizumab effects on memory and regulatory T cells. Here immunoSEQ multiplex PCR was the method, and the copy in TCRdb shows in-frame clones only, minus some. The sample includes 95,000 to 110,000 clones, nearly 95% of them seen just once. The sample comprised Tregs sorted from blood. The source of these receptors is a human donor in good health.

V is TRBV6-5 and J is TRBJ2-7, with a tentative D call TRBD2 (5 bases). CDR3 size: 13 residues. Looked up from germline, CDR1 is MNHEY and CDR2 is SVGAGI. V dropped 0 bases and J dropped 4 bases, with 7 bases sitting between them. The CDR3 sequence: CASSYSRVYEQYF. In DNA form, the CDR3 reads TGTGCCAGCAGTTACTCGAGGGTTTACGAGCAGTACTTC.

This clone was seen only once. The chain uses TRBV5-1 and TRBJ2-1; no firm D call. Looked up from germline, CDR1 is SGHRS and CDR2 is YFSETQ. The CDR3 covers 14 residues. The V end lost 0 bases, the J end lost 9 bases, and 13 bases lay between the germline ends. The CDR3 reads CASSLDPTLGEQFF. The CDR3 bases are TGCGCCAGCAGCTTGGACCCCACGTTAGGTGAGCAGTTCTTC.

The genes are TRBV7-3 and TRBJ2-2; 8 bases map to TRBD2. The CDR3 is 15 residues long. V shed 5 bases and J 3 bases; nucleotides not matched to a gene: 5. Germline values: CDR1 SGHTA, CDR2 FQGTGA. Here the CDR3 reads CASSTTSGHTGELFF. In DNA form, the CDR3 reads TGTGCCAGCAGCACCACTAGCGGACACACCGGGGAGCTGTTTTTT.

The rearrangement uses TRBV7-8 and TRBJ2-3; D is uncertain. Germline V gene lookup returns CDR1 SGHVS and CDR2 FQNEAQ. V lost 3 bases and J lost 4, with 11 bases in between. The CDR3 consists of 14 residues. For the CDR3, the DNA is TGTGCCAGCAGCTTCTTTGGCACGGCAGATACGCAGTATTTT. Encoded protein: CASSFFGTADTQYF.

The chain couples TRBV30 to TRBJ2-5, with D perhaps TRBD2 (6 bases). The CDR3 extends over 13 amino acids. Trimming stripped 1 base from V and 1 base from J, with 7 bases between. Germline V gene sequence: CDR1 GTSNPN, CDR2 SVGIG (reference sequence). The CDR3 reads CAWSGGIQETQYF. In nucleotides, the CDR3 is TGTGCCTGGAGTGGCGGGATCCAAGAGACCCAGTACTTC.

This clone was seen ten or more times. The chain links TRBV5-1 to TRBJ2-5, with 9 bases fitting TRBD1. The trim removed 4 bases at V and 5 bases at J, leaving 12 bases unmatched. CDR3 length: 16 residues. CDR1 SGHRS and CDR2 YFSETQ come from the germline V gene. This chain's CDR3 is CASSLLSQGAGETQYF. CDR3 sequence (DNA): TGCGCCAGCAGCCTCCTTTCACAGGGGGCGGGGGAGACCCAGTACTTC.

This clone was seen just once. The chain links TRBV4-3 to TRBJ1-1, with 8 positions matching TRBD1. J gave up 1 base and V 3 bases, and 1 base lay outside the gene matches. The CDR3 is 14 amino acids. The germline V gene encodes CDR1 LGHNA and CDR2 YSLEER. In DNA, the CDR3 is TGCGCCAGCAGCCAGGACAGGGCGAACACTGAAGCTTTCTTT. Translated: CASSQDRANTEAFF.

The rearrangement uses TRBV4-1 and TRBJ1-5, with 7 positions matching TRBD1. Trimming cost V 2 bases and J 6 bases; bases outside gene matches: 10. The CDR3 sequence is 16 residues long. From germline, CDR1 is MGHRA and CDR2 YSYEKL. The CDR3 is CASSQIGQGGGQPQHF. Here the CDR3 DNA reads TGCGCCAGCAGCCAAATTGGGCAGGGGGGGGGTCAGCCCCAGCATTTT.

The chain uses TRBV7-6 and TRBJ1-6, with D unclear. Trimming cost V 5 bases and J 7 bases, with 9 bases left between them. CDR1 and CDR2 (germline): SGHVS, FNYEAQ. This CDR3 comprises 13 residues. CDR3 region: CASSESENSPLHF. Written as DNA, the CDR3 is TGTGCCAGCAGCGAAAGTGAGAATTCACCCCTCCACTTT.

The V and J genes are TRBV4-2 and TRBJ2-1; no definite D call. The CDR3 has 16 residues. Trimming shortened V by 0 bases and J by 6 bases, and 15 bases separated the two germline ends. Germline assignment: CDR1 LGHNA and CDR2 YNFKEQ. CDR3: CASSQDPSNQANEQFF. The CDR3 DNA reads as TGTGCCAGCAGCCAAGATCCGTCAAACCAAGCCAATGAGCAGTTCTTC.

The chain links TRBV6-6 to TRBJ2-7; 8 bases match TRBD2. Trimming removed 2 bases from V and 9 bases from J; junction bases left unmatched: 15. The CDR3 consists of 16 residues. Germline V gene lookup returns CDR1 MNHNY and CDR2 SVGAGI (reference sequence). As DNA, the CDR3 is TGTGCCAGCAGTTACCCCCCCAGCGGGGGACCTGCTCGGCAGTACTTC. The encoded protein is CASSYPPSGGPARQYF.

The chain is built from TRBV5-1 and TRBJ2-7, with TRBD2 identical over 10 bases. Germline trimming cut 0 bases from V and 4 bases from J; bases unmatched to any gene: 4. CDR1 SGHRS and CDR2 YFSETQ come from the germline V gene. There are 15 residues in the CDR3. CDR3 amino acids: CASSLGAGGPYEQYF. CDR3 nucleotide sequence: TGCGCCAGCAGCTTGGGAGCGGGAGGGCCTTACGAGCAGTACTTC.

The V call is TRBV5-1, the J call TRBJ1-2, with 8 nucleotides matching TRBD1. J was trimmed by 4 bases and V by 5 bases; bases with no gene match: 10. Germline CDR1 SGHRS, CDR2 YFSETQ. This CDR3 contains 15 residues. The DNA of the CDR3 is TGCGCCAGCAGGCCAGGGGGCTATGTCAGCTATGGCTACACCTTC. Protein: CASRPGGYVSYGYTF. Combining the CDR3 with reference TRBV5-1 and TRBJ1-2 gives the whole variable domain KAGVTQTPRYLIKTRGQQVTLSCSPISGHRSVSWYQQTPGQGLQFLFEYFSETQRNKGNFPGRFSGRQFSNSRSEMNVSTLELGDSALYLCASRPGGYVSYGYTFGSGTRLTVV.

This chain's CDR3 is CASKLGPGAYEQYF. The CDR3 nucleotides read TGCGCCAGCAAGCTTGGACCAGGGGCCTACGAGCAGTACTTC. The chain uses TRBV5-1 and TRBJ2-7; perhaps TRBD1 as D (6 bases). V was cut by 6 bases and J by 2 bases, with 15 bases left in between. The CDR3 has 14 amino acids. Germline assignment: CDR1 SGHRS and CDR2 YFSETQ.

The CDR3 reads CASSRGQHDTQYF. The CDR3 DNA sequence: TGTGCCAGCAGCCGTGGACAGCACGATACGCAGTATTTT. J is TRBJ2-3 and V is TRBV7-2, with D possibly matching TRBD1 (6 bases). The CDR3 covers 13 residues. The germline V gene encodes CDR1 SGHTA and CDR2 FQGNSA. V was shortened by 5 bases and J by 6 bases, with 12 bases between the two germline ends.